The source of this T cell receptor beta chain is a study of PD-L1 blockade in urothelial cancer. The junction had 8 bases not matched to a gene; V was cut back by 5 bases and J by 4 bases. This CDR3 has 16 residues. Germline V gene sequence: CDR1 SEHNR, CDR2 FQNEAQ (reference sequence). Synthetically made TCR analog templates were put into each PCR as spikes. Using immunoSEQ multiplex PCR, the repertoire was profiled, and TCRdb retains in-frame clones only, with some absent. The table records some 120,000 clones, approximately 88% of them present only once. Described time point: pretreatment peripheral blood.

This clonotype was obtained from a man between 45 and 60 years old with urothelial cancer. The V and J genes are TRBV7-9 and TRBJ2-3; 11 bases are a match to TRBD2. The source was PBMCs, collected around atezolizumab (anti-PD-L1) treatment. The CDR3 region has the DNA TGTGCCAGCAGCGCAATGACTAGCGGGGAATCAGATACGCAGTATTTT. Translated, it gives CASSAMTSGESDTQYF.